The 29 T cell receptor beta chains below come from one sample, sequenced in a study of immune evolution from preneoplasia to lung adenocarcinoma. Generated by immunoSEQ multiplex PCR, the TCRdb table keeps only in-frame clones and is missing some. This repertoire shows some 6,500 clones, over 65% found once; its top ten account for roughly 3.2%. The sequencing sample was made of FFPE lung adenocarcinoma in situ tissue. These receptors all stem from a donor of 70 years or more with lung adenocarcinoma.

V gene TRBV5-1 combines with J gene TRBJ1-1, with 7 bases identical to TRBD1. The V and J ends lost 4 bases and 5 bases, in that order; junction bases with no gene match: 5. This CDR3 region has 13 residues. The V gene's germline CDR1 is SGHRS and CDR2 YFSETQ. Written as DNA, the CDR3 is TGCGCCAGCAGCATAGGGGGCTCGACTGAAGCTTTCTTT. It is translated as CASSIGGSTEAFF.

This clone has more than one count but fewer than ten. V is TRBV6-5 and J is TRBJ1-1, with 7 bases identical to TRBD1. Germline V gene data show CDR1 as MNHEY and CDR2 as SVGAGI. V shed 5 bases and J 6 bases; nucleotides not matched to a gene: 6. This CDR3 spans 13 amino acids. The CDR3 DNA is TGTGCCAGCAGTCTCCCCGACAGGGCTGAAGCTTTCTTT. Amino acids: CASSLPDRAEAFF.

V usage is TRBV7-8 and J usage is TRBJ1-2; 7 nucleotides match TRBD1. In germline, CDR1 is SGHVS, CDR2 FQNEAQ. The CDR3 contains 17 residues. V was pared by 1 base and J by 7 bases, with 15 bases of the junction left unmatched. DNA of the CDR3: TGTGCCAGCAGCTTAGTGTCGGGACAGCTGGGTGAGATTGGCTACACCTTC. It encodes CASSLVSGQLGEIGYTF.

V gene TRBV2 combines with J gene TRBJ2-2, with D unclear. The CDR3 covers 14 residues. The germline CDR1 and CDR2 sequences are SNHLY and FYNNEI. V lost 7 bases to trimming and J lost 2 bases, with 11 bases between them. The CDR3 is CASMESLNTGELFF. CDR3 sequence (DNA): TGTGCCAGCATGGAGTCTCTTAACACCGGGGAGCTGTTTTTT.

This sequence joins TRBV29-1 and TRBJ2-5; D is unclear. The CDR3 consists of 14 residues. V lost 0 bases, J lost 5 bases, and 13 bases lay in between. The V gene's germline CDR1 is SQVTM and CDR2 ANQGSEA. This CDR3 reads CSVEEGRIGETQYF. The CDR3 region has the DNA TGCAGCGTTGAAGAAGGCAGGATCGGGGAGACCCAGTACTTC.

This clone was seen a few times. This chain links TRBV18 with TRBJ2-6, with a possible D match to TRBD2 (5 bases). The CDR3 has 19 residues. CDR1 KGHSH and CDR2 LQKENI come from the germline V gene. Trimming shortened V by 2 bases and J by 0 bases, and 17 bases separated the two germline ends. CDR3 sequence reads: CASSPRGQNSNSGANVLTF. DNA of the CDR3: TGTGCCAGCTCACCAAGAGGGCAGAACTCCAACTCTGGGGCCAACGTCCTGACTTTC.

V gene TRBV9 combines with J gene TRBJ2-5; 9 bases line up with TRBD1. The CDR3 sequence is 15 residues long. Germline V gene lookup returns CDR1 SGDLS and CDR2 YYNGEE. Losses at the gene ends were 3 bases for V and 1 base for J; bases not matched to a gene: 4. The CDR3 DNA reads as TGTGCCAGCAGCGCACAGGGGGCGCGCCAAGAGACCCAGTACTTC. Amino acids: CASSAQGARQETQYF.

This chain uses TRBV11-1 with TRBJ1-2; no reliable D call. Germline V CDR1 and CDR2: SGHAT, FQDESV (reference sequence). V dropped 5 bases and J dropped 0 bases, with 10 bases sitting between them. The CDR3 has 14 amino acids. CDR3 DNA sequence: TGTGCCAGCAGCGTGGACCTAACTAACTATGGCTACACCTTC. Encoded protein: CASSVDLTNYGYTF.

The rearrangement uses TRBV6-6 and TRBJ2-7; D gene unclear. CDR3 length: 16 residues. Germline-derived CDR1 and CDR2 are MNHNY and SVGAGI (reference sequence). V gave up 2 bases and J gave up 2 bases, with 16 bases separating them. CDR3 in amino acids: CASSYTSARPTYEQYF. The CDR3 nucleotides read TGTGCCAGCAGTTACACGTCGGCTCGGCCCACCTACGAGCAGTACTTC.

Turning to this clone: Germline and junction disagree at one end, which may indicate a read error. This rearrangement joins TRBV5-4 to TRBJ2-5; 10 nucleotides agree with TRBD2. The CDR3 has 16 residues. Germline V gene sequence: CDR1 SGHNT, CDR2 YYREEE (reference sequence). Written as DNA, the CDR3 is TGTACCAGCAGCTTGACTAGCGGGTACCTGCAAGAGACCCAGTACTTC. It specifies CTSSLTSGYLQETQYF.

The rearrangement uses TRBV9 and TRBJ2-5; weak D call: TRBD1 (5 bases). CDR3 length: 15 amino acids. Germline values: CDR1 SGDLS, CDR2 YYNGEE. V was cut by 3 bases and J by 2 bases, with 14 bases left in between. CDR3 protein: CASSAPQGRQETQYF. CDR3 nucleotides: TGTGCCAGCAGCGCTCCTCAGGGTAGACAAGAGACCCAGTACTTC.

V gene TRBV2 combines with J gene TRBJ1-1, with D possibly matching TRBD1 (6 bases). CDR1 and CDR2 from the germline V gene are SNHLY and FYNNEI. The CDR3 has 14 residues. The ends were cut back, 4 bases at V and 1 base at J, with 10 bases in the middle. In DNA form, the CDR3 reads TGTGCCAGCAGTGTGCAGGGGACGAACACTGAAGCTTTCTTT. It yields the protein CASSVQGTNTEAFF.

The chain recombines TRBV27 with TRBJ2-1; 7 bases are a match to TRBD2. From germline, CDR1 is MNHEY and CDR2 SMNVEV (reference sequence). The trim removed 5 bases at V and 9 bases at J, leaving 10 bases unmatched. There are 14 residues in the CDR3. The CDR3 loop is CASSTGEGPGEQFF. The CDR3 region has the DNA TGTGCCAGCAGTACGGGGGAGGGCCCGGGTGAGCAGTTCTTC.

The chain carries TRBV13 and TRBJ2-7; possible D gene TRBD1, 5 bases. The germline V gene encodes CDR1 PRHDT and CDR2 FYEKMQ (reference sequence). Trimming pared 2 bases from V and 3 bases from J, leaving 5 bases between. The CDR3 contains 12 residues. In DNA form, the CDR3 reads TGTGCCAGCAGCTTAAGGGGCTACGAGCAGTACTTC. Its protein product is CASSLRGYEQYF.

The rearrangement joins TRBV19 to TRBJ2-2; 7 bases align to TRBD1. V trimming: 1 base; J trimming: 4 bases; junction bases outside the gene matches: 3. The CDR3 runs to 15 residues. The germline CDR1 and CDR2 sequences are LNHDA and SQIVND (reference sequence). The CDR3 coding sequence is TGTGCCAGTAGTATAGCCAGGGGGATCACCGGGGAGCTGTTTTTT. Its protein is CASSIARGITGELFF.

This clone was detected a few times. The gene calls are TRBV4-1 and TRBJ2-7; D possibly corresponds to TRBD1 (5 bases). The CDR3 length is 14 residues. Trimming left V 0 bases short and J 5 bases short, with 11 bases between. The germline gives CDR1 MGHRA, CDR2 YSYEKL. CDR3 loop: CASSQDPLDNEQYF. The CDR3 coding sequence is TGCGCCAGCAGCCAAGATCCTCTGGACAACGAGCAGTACTTC.

As DNA, the CDR3 is TGTGCCAGTAGTAGGGAAGGGGGCGTATCAGATACGCAGTATTTT. Translation gives CASSREGGVSDTQYF. The genes are TRBV19 and TRBJ2-3; 7 bases are shared with TRBD1. CDR1 is LNHDA, CDR2 SQIVND, per germline (reference sequence). The CDR3 is made up of 15 amino acids. Unmatched junction bases numbered 8, after V lost 4 bases and J lost 4 bases. The variable domain in full, with the rest retrieved from reference TRBV19 and TRBJ2-3, is DGGITQSPKYLFRKEGQNVTLSCEQNLNHDAMYWYRQDPGQGLRLIYYSQIVNDFQKGDIAEGYSVSREKKESFPLTVTSAQKNPTAFYLCASSREGGVSDTQYFGPGTRLTVL.

CDR3 in DNA: TGTGCCAGCGCCGGACCCGGGGGAGCCAAAAACATTCAGTACTTC. Protein product: CASAGPGGAKNIQYF. This chain uses TRBV6-5 with TRBJ2-4; a weak D match, TRBD2 (6 bases). Germline lookup yields CDR1 MNHEY and CDR2 SVGAGI. V was trimmed by 8 bases and J by 0 bases, leaving 14 bases between them. The CDR3 contains 15 residues.

V is TRBV18 and J is TRBJ1-2; D call uncertain. Trimming removed 1 base at V and 4 bases at J, with 4 bases between. The CDR3 loop spans 12 amino acids. Germline V gene lookup returns CDR1 KGHSH and CDR2 LQKENI. Written as DNA, the CDR3 is TGTGCCAGCTCACCACACACCTATGGCTACACCTTC. Protein sequence: CASSPHTYGYTF.

The rearrangement uses TRBV2 and TRBJ1-4; tentative D call: TRBD1 (5 bases). CDR1 and CDR2 (germline): SNHLY, FYNNEI. Deletions cut 6 bases from V and 7 bases from J, with 12 bases between. There are 13 residues in the CDR3. The CDR3 nucleotides read TGTGCCAGCAGATGGCGTGGGGGTGAAAAACTGTTTTTT. This codes for CASRWRGGEKLFF.

Notes on this clone: The same CDR3 is also encoded by other DNA sequences in this sample. This chain connects TRBV18 to TRBJ2-1; 10 bases are shared with TRBD2. The V and J ends lost 6 bases and 6 bases, in that order; junction bases with no gene match: 14. Looked up from germline, CDR1 is KGHSH and CDR2 is LQKENI. There are 17 residues in the CDR3. The CDR3 nucleotides are TGTGCCAGCTCTCCAGACAGCGGGAGGGCCCATTTCAATGAGCAGTTCTTC. Encoded protein: CASSPDSGRAHFNEQFF.

The rearrangement uses TRBV2 and TRBJ2-5, with D possibly being TRBD2 (5 bases). The CDR3 sequence is 15 residues long. V dropped 6 bases and J dropped 1 base, with 15 bases sitting between them. Germline V gene data show CDR1 as SNHLY and CDR2 as FYNNEI. The CDR3 loop reads CASRPRDGLQETQYF. The CDR3 DNA sequence: TGTGCCAGCAGACCCCGAGACGGACTCCAAGAGACCCAGTACTTC. Combining the CDR3 with reference TRBV2 and TRBJ2-5 gives the whole variable domain EPEVTQTPSHQVTQMGQEVILRCVPISNHLYFYWYRQILGQKVEFLVSFYNNEISEKSEIFDDQFSVERPDGSNFTLKIRSTKLEDSAMYFCASRPRDGLQETQYFGPGTRLLVL.

The chain is built from TRBV2 and TRBJ2-7; D uncertain. V shed 3 bases and J shed 3 bases, with 6 bases lying between them. CDR1 SNHLY and CDR2 FYNNEI come from the germline V gene. The CDR3 has 12 amino acids. The CDR3 loop reads CASSDPFYEQYF. The CDR3 nucleotides read TGTGCCAGCAGTGACCCGTTCTACGAGCAGTACTTC. The full variable domain, with the rest looked up from reference TRBV2 and TRBJ2-7, is EPEVTQTPSHQVTQMGQEVILRCVPISNHLYFYWYRQILGQKVEFLVSFYNNEISEKSEIFDDQFSVERPDGSNFTLKIRSTKLEDSAMYFCASSDPFYEQYFGPGTRLTVT.

The rearrangement links TRBV5-1 to TRBJ2-1; D perhaps matches TRBD1 (6 bases). Germline V CDR1 and CDR2: SGHRS, YFSETQ. Trimming removed 4 bases from V and 4 bases from J, with 12 bases in between. The CDR3 totals 14 residues. The CDR3 nucleotides are TGCGCCAGCAGCCCCCGGGACAAATACAATGAGCAGTTCTTC. It is translated as CASSPRDKYNEQFF.

The chain couples TRBV19 to TRBJ2-1; 8 bases fit TRBD1. V was clipped by 5 bases and J by 4 bases; unmatched bases: 1. Looked up from germline, CDR1 is LNHDA and CDR2 is SQIVND (reference sequence). CDR3 length: 13 residues. This CDR3 reads CASSQGAYNEQFF. The CDR3, as DNA: TGTGCCAGTAGTCAGGGGGCGTACAATGAGCAGTTCTTC.

This clone was counted once. CDR3 residues: CASSKNGGGRSYTF. As DNA, the CDR3 is TGTGCCAGCAGCAAAAACGGGGGGGGTAGGAGCTACACCTTC. The chain uses TRBV6-5 and TRBJ1-2, with D perhaps TRBD1 (5 bases). Trimming stripped 6 bases from V and 9 bases from J, with 20 bases between. This CDR3 spans 14 amino acids. Germline loops: CDR1 MNHEY, CDR2 SVGAGI.

The CDR3 DNA sequence: TGTGCCAGCAGCCCAAGGACTAGCGGACTTCAGTACTTC. It specifies CASSPRTSGLQYF. The genes are TRBV9 and TRBJ2-4; TRBD2 agrees at 10 bases. Germline-derived CDR1 and CDR2 are SGDLS and YYNGEE. V trimming: 4 bases; J trimming: 11 bases; junction bases outside the gene matches: 6. The CDR3 covers 13 residues.

V and J are TRBV19 and TRBJ1-2; D gene ambiguous. V lost 9 bases to trimming and J lost 4 bases, with 9 bases between them. Germline CDR1 is LNHDA and CDR2 is SQIVND (reference sequence). CDR3 length: 11 residues. The chain's CDR3 is CASLHSYGYTF. For the CDR3, the DNA is TGTGCCAGCCTTCACAGCTATGGCTACACCTTC.

The CDR3 region is CASSQEGTFSYEQYF. For the CDR3, the DNA is TGCGCCAGCAGCCAAGAAGGGACTTTTTCCTACGAGCAGTACTTC. V and J are TRBV4-1 and TRBJ2-7, with D possibly matching TRBD2 (6 bases). Looked up from germline, CDR1 is MGHRA and CDR2 is YSYEKL. The CDR3 runs to 15 residues. V gave up 0 bases and J gave up 1 base, with 10 bases separating them.